This is a list of T cell receptor beta chains from one sample in a study of blood T cell repertoires in COVID-19. Here immunoSEQ multiplex PCR was the method, and the copy in TCRdb shows in-frame clones only, minus some. The data contain around 150,000 clones, over 70% of them singletons. Specimen: peripheral blood. The receptors shown here come from a man aged 45-65 years with active or convalescent COVID-19. Both conserved end residues are trimmed from each CDR3. A D gene is named only where the DNA matches it firmly.

CDR3: ASSQDWRLKTGEAF
V: TRBV3-1/TRBV3-2
D: .

CDR3: SVEDRKRGTDTQY
V: TRBV29-1
D: .

CDR3: ASSLDAGWTGRNQPQH
V: TRBV7-9
D: TRBD1

CDR3: ASSLGRTPNTGELF
V: TRBV7-6
D: .

CDR3: ASSLGDRGLAYEQY
V: TRBV5-1
D: TRBD1

CDR3: ASRPDRSYNEKLF
V: TRBV5-1
D: .

CDR3: ASSTPGTGGLEQF
V: TRBV19
D: TRBD1

CDR3: ATSDLGRGTTGELF
V: TRBV24-1
D: TRBD1

CDR3: ASSVGGTYSGEQF
V: TRBV9
D: .

CDR3: ASSLRQGDTDTQY
V: TRBV7-3
D: TRBD1

CDR3: ASTPGQGQEKLF
V: TRBV7-2
D: TRBD1

CDR3: ASSLPGQGGTEAF
V: TRBV6-5
D: TRBD1

CDR3: SVPRQGAVNTEAF
V: TRBV29-1
D: TRBD1

CDR3: ASSRLTGNYGYT
V: TRBV2
D: TRBD1

CDR3: ASSSVGDTQY
V: TRBV19
D: .

CDR3: ASSPWGETNEKLF
V: TRBV7-9
D: .

CDR3: ASSPVDREYGYT
V: TRBV3-1/TRBV3-2
D: TRBD1

CDR3: ASSFGLAGTDTQY
V: TRBV7-3
D: TRBD2

CDR3: ASSLDRVRQF
V: TRBV12-3/TRBV12-4
D: TRBD1

CDR3: ASSPQLADNEQF
V: TRBV7-3
D: TRBD2

CDR3: ASSFDSSGKSSYNEQF
V: TRBV7-6
D: TRBD2

CDR3: ASSQEQGLQPQH
V: TRBV4-1
D: TRBD1

CDR3: ASSMGWQGYNEQF
V: TRBV11-2
D: .

CDR3: ASRDVAGGPSADTQY
V: TRBV7-2
D: TRBD2

CDR3: ASSLSTGANEQF
V: TRBV7-9
D: TRBD1

CDR3: AARAGSNEKLF
V: TRBV6-5
D: .

CDR3: SVEDLDRGLEQY
V: TRBV29-1
D: TRBD1